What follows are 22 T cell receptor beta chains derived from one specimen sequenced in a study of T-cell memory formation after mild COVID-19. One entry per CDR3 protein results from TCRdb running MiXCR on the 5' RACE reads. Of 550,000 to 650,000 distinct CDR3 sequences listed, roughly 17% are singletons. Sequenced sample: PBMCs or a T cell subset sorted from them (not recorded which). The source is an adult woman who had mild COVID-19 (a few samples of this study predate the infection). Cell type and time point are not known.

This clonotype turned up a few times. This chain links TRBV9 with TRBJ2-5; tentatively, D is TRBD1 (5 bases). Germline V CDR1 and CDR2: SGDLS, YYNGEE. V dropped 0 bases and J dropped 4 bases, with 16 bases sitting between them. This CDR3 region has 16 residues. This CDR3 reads CASSVGGVQVGETQYF. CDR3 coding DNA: TGTGCCAGCAGCGTAGGGGGCGTACAGGTCGGAGAGACCCAGTACTTC.

CDR3: CSVEEQFF. In nucleotides, the CDR3 is TGCAGCGTTGAGGAGCAGTTCTTC. The rearrangement joins TRBV29-1 to TRBJ2-1; D is ambiguous. The CDR3 sequence is 8 residues long. Trimming stripped 3 bases from V and 10 bases from J, with 1 base between. Germline V gene lookup returns CDR1 SQVTM and CDR2 ANQGSEA.

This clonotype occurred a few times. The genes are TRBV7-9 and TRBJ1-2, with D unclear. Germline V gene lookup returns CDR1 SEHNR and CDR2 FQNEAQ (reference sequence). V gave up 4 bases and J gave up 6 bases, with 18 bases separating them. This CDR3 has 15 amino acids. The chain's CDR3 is CASSSPTVVADGYTF. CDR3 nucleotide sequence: TGTGCCAGCAGCTCCCCTACTGTTGTGGCCGATGGCTACACCTTC. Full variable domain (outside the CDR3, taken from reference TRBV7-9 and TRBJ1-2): DTGVSQNPRHKITKRGQNVTFRCDPISEHNRLYWYRQTLGQGPEFLTYFQNEAQLEKSRLLSDRFSAERPKGSFSTLEIQRTEQGDSAMYLCASSSPTVVADGYTFGSGTRLTVV.

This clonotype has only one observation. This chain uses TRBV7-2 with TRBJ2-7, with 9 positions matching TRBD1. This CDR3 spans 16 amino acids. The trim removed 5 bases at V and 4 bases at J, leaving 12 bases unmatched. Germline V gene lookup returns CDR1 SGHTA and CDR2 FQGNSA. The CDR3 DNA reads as TGTGCCAGCAGCCTCTTACCTGGGACAGGGAGGTACGAGCAGTACTTC. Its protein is CASSLLPGTGRYEQYF.

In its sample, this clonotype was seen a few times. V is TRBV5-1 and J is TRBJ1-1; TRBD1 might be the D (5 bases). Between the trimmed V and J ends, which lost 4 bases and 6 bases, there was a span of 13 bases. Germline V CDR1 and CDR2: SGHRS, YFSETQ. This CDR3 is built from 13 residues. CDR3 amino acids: CASSIGEYAEAFF. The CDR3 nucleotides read TGCGCCAGCAGCATAGGGGAATATGCTGAAGCTTTCTTT.

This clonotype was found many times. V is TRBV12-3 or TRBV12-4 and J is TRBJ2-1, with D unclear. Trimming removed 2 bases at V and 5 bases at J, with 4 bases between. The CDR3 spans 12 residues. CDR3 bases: TGTGCCAGCAGTTTATCCAACAATGAGCAGTTCTTC. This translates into CASSLSNNEQFF.

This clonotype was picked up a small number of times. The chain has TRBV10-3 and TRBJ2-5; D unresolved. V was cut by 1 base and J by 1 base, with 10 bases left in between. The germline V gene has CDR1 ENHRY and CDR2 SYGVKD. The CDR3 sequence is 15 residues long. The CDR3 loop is CAISEYGRTQETQYF. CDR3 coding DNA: TGTGCCATCAGTGAGTACGGACGGACCCAAGAGACCCAGTACTTC.

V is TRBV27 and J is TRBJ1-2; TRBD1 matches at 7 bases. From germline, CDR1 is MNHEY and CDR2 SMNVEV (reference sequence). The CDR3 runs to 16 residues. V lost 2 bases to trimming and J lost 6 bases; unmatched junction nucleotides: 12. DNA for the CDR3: TGTGCCAGCAGTTTAGACAGGGTTCTCGGTCTCGATGGCTACACCTTC. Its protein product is CASSLDRVLGLDGYTF.

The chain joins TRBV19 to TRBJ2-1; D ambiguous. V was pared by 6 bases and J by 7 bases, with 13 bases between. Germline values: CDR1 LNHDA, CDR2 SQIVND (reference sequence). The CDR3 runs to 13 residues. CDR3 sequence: CASSQTPPNEQFF. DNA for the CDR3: TGTGCCAGTAGCCAAACACCGCCTAATGAGCAGTTCTTC. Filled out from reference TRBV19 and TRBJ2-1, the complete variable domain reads DGGITQSPKYLFRKEGQNVTLSCEQNLNHDAMYWYRQDPGQGLRLIYYSQIVNDFQKGDIAEGYSVSREKKESFPLTVTSAQKNPTAFYLCASSQTPPNEQFFGPGTRLTVL.

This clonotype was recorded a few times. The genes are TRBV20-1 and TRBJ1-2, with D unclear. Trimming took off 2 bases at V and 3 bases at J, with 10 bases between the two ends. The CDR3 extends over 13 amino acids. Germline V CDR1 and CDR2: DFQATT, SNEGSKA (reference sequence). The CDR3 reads CSARQDSDYGYTF. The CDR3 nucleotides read TGCAGTGCTAGACAGGACTCTGACTATGGCTACACCTTC.

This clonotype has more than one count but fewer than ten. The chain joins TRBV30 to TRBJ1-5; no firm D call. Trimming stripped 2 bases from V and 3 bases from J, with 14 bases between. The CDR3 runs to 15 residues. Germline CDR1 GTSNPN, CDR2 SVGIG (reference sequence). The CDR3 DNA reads TGTGCCTGGAGTAAGCCGGGGTCCTACAATCAGCCCCAGCATTTT. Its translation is CAWSKPGSYNQPQHF.

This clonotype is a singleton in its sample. CDR3 nucleotide sequence: TGTGCCAGCAGCTTGAGTAAATCCTACGAGCAGTACTTC. It specifies CASSLSKSYEQYF. V is TRBV7-2 and J is TRBJ2-7, with D unclear. In germline, CDR1 is SGHTA, CDR2 FQGNSA. The CDR3 is 13 residues long. Trimming shortened V by 3 bases and J by 1 base, and 7 bases separated the two germline ends.

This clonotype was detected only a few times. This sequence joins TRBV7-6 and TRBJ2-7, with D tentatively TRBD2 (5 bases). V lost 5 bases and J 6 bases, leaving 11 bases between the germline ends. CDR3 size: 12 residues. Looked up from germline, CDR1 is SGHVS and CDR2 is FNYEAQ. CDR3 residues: CASSTSVGEQYF. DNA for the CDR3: TGTGCCAGCAGCACTAGTGTCGGCGAGCAGTACTTC.

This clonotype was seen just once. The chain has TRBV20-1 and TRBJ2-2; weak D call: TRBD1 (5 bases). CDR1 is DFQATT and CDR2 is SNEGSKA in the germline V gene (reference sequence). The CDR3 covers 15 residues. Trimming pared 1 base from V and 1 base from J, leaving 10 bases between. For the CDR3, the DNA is TGCAGTGCTAGAGGCTACAGGAAGAACACCGGGGAGCTGTTTTTT. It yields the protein CSARGYRKNTGELFF.

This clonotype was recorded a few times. The CDR3 region has the DNA TGTGCCAGCAGCTCACACGGACAGGGAACAGCAGATACGCAGTATTTT. Protein product: CASSSHGQGTADTQYF. The chain recombines TRBV7-8 with TRBJ2-3; 8 bases match TRBD1. V lost 4 bases to trimming and J lost 4 bases; unmatched junction nucleotides: 10. This CDR3 is built from 16 residues. From germline, CDR1 is SGHVS and CDR2 FQNEAQ.

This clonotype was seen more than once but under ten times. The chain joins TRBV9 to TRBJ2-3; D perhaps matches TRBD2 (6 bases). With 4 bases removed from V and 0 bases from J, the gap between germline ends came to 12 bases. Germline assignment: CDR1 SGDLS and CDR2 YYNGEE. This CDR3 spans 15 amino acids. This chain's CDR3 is CASSQTGTSTDTQYF. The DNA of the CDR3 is TGTGCCAGCAGCCAGACCGGGACTAGCACAGATACGCAGTATTTT.

Here the CDR3 DNA reads TGCAGCGTTGAAGTCGGGGGACAGGGCTCGGGAGGCTACACCTTC. It translates to CSVEVGGQGSGGYTF. The chain is built from TRBV29-1 and TRBJ1-2; 9 bases fit TRBD1. J gave up 8 bases and V 1 base, and 11 bases lay outside the gene matches. Germline lookup yields CDR1 SQVTM and CDR2 ANQGSEA. This CDR3 has 15 residues.

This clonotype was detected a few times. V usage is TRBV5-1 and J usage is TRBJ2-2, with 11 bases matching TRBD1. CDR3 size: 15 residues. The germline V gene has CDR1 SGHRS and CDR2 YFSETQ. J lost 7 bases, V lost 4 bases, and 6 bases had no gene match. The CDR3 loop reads CASSEDRGRIGELFF. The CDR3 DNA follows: TGCGCCAGCAGCGAGGACAGGGGGCGAATCGGGGAGCTGTTTTTT.

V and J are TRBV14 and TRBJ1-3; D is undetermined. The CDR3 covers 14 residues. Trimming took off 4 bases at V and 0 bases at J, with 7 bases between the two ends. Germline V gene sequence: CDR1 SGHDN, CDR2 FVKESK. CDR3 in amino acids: CASSPRVSGNTIYF. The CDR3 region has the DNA TGTGCCAGCAGCCCGAGGGTCTCTGGAAACACCATATATTTT.

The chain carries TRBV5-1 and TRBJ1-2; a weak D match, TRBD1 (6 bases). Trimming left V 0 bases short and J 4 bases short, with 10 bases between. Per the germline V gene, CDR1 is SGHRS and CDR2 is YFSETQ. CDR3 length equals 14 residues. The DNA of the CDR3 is TGCGCCAGCAGCTTGGACGGGACACTCTATGGCTACACCTTC. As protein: CASSLDGTLYGYTF.

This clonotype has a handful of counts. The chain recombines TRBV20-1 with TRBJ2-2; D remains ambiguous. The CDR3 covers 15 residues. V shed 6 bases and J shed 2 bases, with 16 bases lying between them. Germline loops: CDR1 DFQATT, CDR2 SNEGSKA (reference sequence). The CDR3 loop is CSARPYRSNTGELFF. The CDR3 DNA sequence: TGCAGTGCCAGGCCCTATCGGAGTAACACCGGGGAGCTGTTTTTT.

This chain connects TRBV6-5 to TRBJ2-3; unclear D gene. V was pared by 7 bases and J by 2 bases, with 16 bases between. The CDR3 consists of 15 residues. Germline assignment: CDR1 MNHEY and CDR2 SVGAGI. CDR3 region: CASTPARGYTDTQYF. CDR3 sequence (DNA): TGTGCCAGCACTCCGGCGCGTGGGTACACAGATACGCAGTATTTT.